What follows are 16 T cell receptor beta chains derived from one specimen sequenced in a study of Ad26.COV2.S vaccination and SARS-CoV-2 variants. The protocol was immunoSEQ multiplex PCR, while the TCRdb copy is restricted to in-frame clones and leaves out a portion. Of some 180,000 clones listed, approximately 88% are singletons. The starting material was peripheral blood, obtained after recovery from COVID-19. The source of these receptors is a human donor who had recovered from COVID-19.

V and J are TRBV28 and TRBJ1-5; unclear D gene. CDR1 and CDR2 from the germline V gene are MDHEN and SYDVKM. Trimming shortened V by 5 bases and J by 4 bases, and 6 bases separated the two germline ends. The CDR3 runs 12 residues. Here the CDR3 DNA reads TGTGCCAGCAGTCTACAAAATCAGCCCCAGCATTTT. As protein: CASSLQNQPQHF.

The chain carries TRBV6-6 and TRBJ2-7; no clear D. Trimming shortened V by 6 bases and J by 2 bases, and 14 bases separated the two germline ends. This CDR3 has 14 amino acids. The germline CDR1 and CDR2 sequences are MNHNY and SVGAGI (reference sequence). The CDR3 reads CASRAQLFTYEQYF. DNA of the CDR3: TGTGCCAGCAGAGCACAGCTCTTTACCTACGAGCAGTACTTC.

The chain recombines TRBV6-1 with TRBJ2-5; 7 bases fit TRBD2. CDR1 is MNHNS, CDR2 SASEGT, per germline. This CDR3 contains 13 residues. The junction had 3 bases not matched to a gene; V was cut back by 1 base and J by 7 bases. DNA for the CDR3: TGTGCCAGCAGTGAAGGGGGAGGGAGGACCCAGTACTTC. As protein: CASSEGGGRTQYF.

The rearrangement joins TRBV7-2 to TRBJ1-3; a weak D match, TRBD1 (5 bases). Germline V CDR1 and CDR2: SGHTA, FQGNSA. Trimming removed 5 bases at V and 7 bases at J, with 18 bases between. The CDR3 spans 15 residues. CDR3 protein: CASSPMSAGQNTIYF. In nucleotides, the CDR3 is TGTGCCAGCAGCCCTATGAGCGCGGGGCAGAACACCATATATTTT.

The V and J genes are TRBV6-5 and TRBJ2-1; a possible D gene is TRBD1 (6 bases). Germline CDR1 MNHEY, CDR2 SVGAGI. The CDR3 has 15 amino acids. V lost 4 bases, J lost 3 bases, and 13 bases lay in between. The CDR3, as DNA: TGTGCCAGCAGTTCCTATGGACAGATCTACAATGAGCAGTTCTTC. Its protein is CASSSYGQIYNEQFF.

The J gene is TRBJ2-3, the V gene TRBV6-1; D uncertain. The CDR3 runs 15 residues. The V end was cut by 3 bases, the J end by 4 bases, with 14 bases between. Germline-derived CDR1 and CDR2 are MNHNS and SASEGT. CDR3 in amino acids: CASSDSIGAADTQYF. The CDR3 DNA follows: TGTGCCAGCAGTGATTCGATTGGCGCTGCAGATACGCAGTATTTT.

The chain is built from TRBV5-6 and TRBJ1-3; the D is unclear. CDR1 SGHDT and CDR2 YYEEEE come from the germline V gene. There are 15 residues in the CDR3. With 3 bases removed from V and 0 bases from J, the gap between germline ends came to 10 bases. This chain's CDR3 is CASSWALGSGNTIYF. The DNA for the CDR3 is TGTGCCAGCAGCTGGGCGTTGGGCTCTGGAAACACCATATATTTT.

The chain joins TRBV5-6 to TRBJ1-1, with TRBD1 as a possible D gene (5 bases). Trimming cost V 6 bases and J 0 bases, with 15 bases left between them. This CDR3 comprises 15 residues. Looked up from germline, CDR1 is SGHDT and CDR2 is YYEEEE. The CDR3 bases are TGTGCCAGCATCCTATCAGGGTGGATGAACACTGAAGCTTTCTTT. Residues: CASILSGWMNTEAFF.

The chain couples TRBV7-8 to TRBJ2-1; TRBD1 matches 7 bases. V shed 5 bases, J shed 0 bases, and the junction held 4 bases outside the gene matches. The CDR3 runs to 15 residues. Germline CDR1 reads SGHVS; CDR2 reads FQNEAQ. The CDR3 region has the DNA TGTGCCAGCAGCCTGGACAGGAGCTCCTACAATGAGCAGTTCTTC. Protein product: CASSLDRSSYNEQFF.

The chain recombines TRBV6-2 or TRBV6-3 with TRBJ2-1; 9 positions match TRBD1. Trimming cost V 4 bases and J 8 bases; bases outside gene matches: 12. The V gene's germline CDR1 is MNHEY and CDR2 SVGEGT. This CDR3 region has 16 residues. CDR3 amino acids: CASSFPGTGTWDEQFF. CDR3 coding DNA: TGTGCCAGCAGTTTCCCTGGGACAGGGACCTGGGATGAGCAGTTCTTC.

The V gene is TRBV9, the J gene TRBJ2-1; D is undetermined. CDR1 is SGDLS, CDR2 YYNGEE, per germline. The CDR3 spans 18 residues. The ends were cut back, 4 bases at V and 0 bases at J, with 20 bases in the middle. CDR3: CASSPSFSSSSSYNEQFF. CDR3 DNA: TGTGCCAGCAGCCCGTCTTTTAGTAGCTCAAGCTCCTACAATGAGCAGTTCTTC. Combining the CDR3 with reference TRBV9 and TRBJ2-1 gives the whole variable domain DSGVTQTPKHLITATGQRVTLRCSPRSGDLSVYWYQQSLDQGLQFLIQYYNGEERAKGNILERFSAQQFPDLHSELNLSSLELGDSALYFCASSPSFSSSSSYNEQFFGPGTRLTVL.

The chain links TRBV11-1 to TRBJ1-2, with D possibly TRBD1 on 5 matching bases. The CDR3 is made up of 13 amino acids. CDR1 SGHAT and CDR2 FQDESV come from the germline V gene (reference sequence). V gave up 5 bases and J gave up 4 bases, with 11 bases separating them. The CDR3 loop reads CASSAGTSYGYTF. CDR3 bases: TGTGCCAGCAGCGCCGGGACCTCCTATGGCTACACCTTC.

This clone came up once. The V call is TRBV12-3 or TRBV12-4, the J call TRBJ1-2; D is possibly TRBD1 (5 bases). The V and J ends lost 5 bases and 7 bases respectively, with 14 bases between them. This CDR3 is 13 amino acids long. CDR3 nucleotide sequence: TGTGCCAGCAGTCCAACAGGCGTTCTTGGCTACACCTTC. Protein: CASSPTGVLGYTF.

This clone was recorded once. The gene calls are TRBV6-5 and TRBJ2-2; 7 bases agree with TRBD1. V shed 6 bases and J 1 base; nucleotides not matched to a gene: 2. The V gene's germline CDR1 is MNHEY and CDR2 SVGAGI. The length of the CDR3 is 14 residues. CDR3 DNA: TGTGCCAGCAGGACAGGGCTGAACACCGGGGAGCTGTTTTTT. It codes for CASRTGLNTGELFF.

The CDR3 coding sequence is TGTGCCAGCAGTTTAAACCCGGGGGGGGCATATAGCACAGATACGCAGTATTTT. The encoded protein is CASSLNPGGAYSTDTQYF. The genes are TRBV27 and TRBJ2-3; 8 bases match TRBD2. The ends lost 2 bases at V and 0 bases at J; junction bases unmatched: 10. Germline V gene lookup returns CDR1 MNHEY and CDR2 SMNVEV (reference sequence). The CDR3 covers 18 residues.

V and J are TRBV6-2 or TRBV6-3 and TRBJ1-1; TRBD1 matches 7 bases. V trimming: 2 bases; J trimming: 0 bases; junction bases outside the gene matches: 3. The length of the CDR3 is 15 residues. Per the germline V gene, CDR1 is MNHEY and CDR2 is SVGEGT. This chain's CDR3 is CASSYTGQMNTEAFF. CDR3 coding DNA: TGTGCCAGCAGTTACACGGGACAGATGAACACTGAAGCTTTCTTT.